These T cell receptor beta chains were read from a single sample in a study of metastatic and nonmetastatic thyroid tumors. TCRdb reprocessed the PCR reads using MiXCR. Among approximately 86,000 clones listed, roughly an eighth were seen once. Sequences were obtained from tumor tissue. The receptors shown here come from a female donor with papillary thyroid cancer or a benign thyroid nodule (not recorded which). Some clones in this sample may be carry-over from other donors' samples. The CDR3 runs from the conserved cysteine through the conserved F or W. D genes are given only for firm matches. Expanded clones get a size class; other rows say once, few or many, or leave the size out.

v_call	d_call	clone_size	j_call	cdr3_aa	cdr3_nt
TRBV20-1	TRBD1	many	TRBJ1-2	CSARDRENYGYTF	TGCAGTGCTAGGGACAGGGAGAACTATGGCTACACCTTC
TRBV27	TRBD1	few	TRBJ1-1	CASRTRSRGSGTEAFF	TGTGCCAGCAGAACAAGGTCCAGGGGGAGCGGCACTGAAGCTTTCTTT
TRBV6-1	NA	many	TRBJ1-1	CASSLKRGDTEAFF	TGTGCCAGCAGTTTGAAACGAGGGGACACTGAAGCTTTCTTT
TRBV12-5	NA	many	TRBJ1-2	CASVRGGSGGYTF	TGTGCTAGTGTCCGGGGGGGTTCGGGTGGCTACACCTTC
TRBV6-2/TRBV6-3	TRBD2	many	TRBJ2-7	CASSYAGLHYEQYF	TGTGCCAGCAGTTATGCGGGACTACACTACGAGCAGTACTTC
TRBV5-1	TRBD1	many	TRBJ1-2	CASSSATGSGYTF	TGCGCCAGCAGCTCGGCGACAGGGAGTGGCTACACCTTC
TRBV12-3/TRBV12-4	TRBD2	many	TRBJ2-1	CASSSLGLARGEQFF	TGTGCCAGCAGTTCCTTGGGACTAGCCAGGGGGGAGCAGTTCTTC
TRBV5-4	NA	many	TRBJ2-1	CASSQDRANEQFF	TGTGCCAGCAGCCAGGACAGAGCTAATGAGCAGTTCTTC
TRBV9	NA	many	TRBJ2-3	CASSHILGVQDTQYF	TGTGCCAGCAGTCACATCTTGGGGGTACAAGATACGCAGTATTTT
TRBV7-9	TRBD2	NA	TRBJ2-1	CASSLRELSNEQFF	TGTGCCAGCAGCTTGCGGGAGCTCTCGAATGAGCAGTTCTTC
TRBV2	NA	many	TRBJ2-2	CASRRGVGGELFF	TGTGCCAGCAGGAGAGGGGTAGGCGGGGAGCTGTTTTTT
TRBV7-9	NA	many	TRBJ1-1	CASNLGVNTEAFF	TGTGCCAGCAACTTAGGAGTGAACACTGAAGCTTTCTTT
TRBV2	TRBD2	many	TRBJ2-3	CASLAGGPMDTQYF	TGTGCCAGCCTAGCGGGAGGGCCTATGGATACGCAGTATTTT
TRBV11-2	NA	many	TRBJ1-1	CASRPGRENTEAFF	TGTGCCAGCAGACCCGGACGGGAGAACACTGAAGCTTTCTTT
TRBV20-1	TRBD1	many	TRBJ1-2	CSAHASGQKANYGYTF	TGCAGTGCTCATGCCTCGGGACAGAAAGCTAACTATGGCTACACCTTC
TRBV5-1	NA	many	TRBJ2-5	CASSPGPGATQYF	TGCGCCAGCAGCCCGGGACCCGGGGCGACCCAGTACTTC
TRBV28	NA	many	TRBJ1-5	CASSFGTNNQPQHF	TGTGCCAGCAGTTTCGGAACAAATAATCAGCCCCAGCATTTT
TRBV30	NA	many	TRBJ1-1	CAWSVRGNEAFF	TGTGCCTGGAGTGTACGTGGAAACGAAGCTTTCTTT
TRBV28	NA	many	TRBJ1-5	CASSAGSTDQPQHF	TGTGCCAGCAGTGCGGGGTCTACGGATCAGCCCCAGCATTTT
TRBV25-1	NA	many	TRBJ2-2	CASGTSVTGELFF	TGTGCCAGTGGGACAAGCGTAACCGGGGAGCTGTTTTTT
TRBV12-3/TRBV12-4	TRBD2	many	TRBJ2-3	CASTLRLAGDDTQYF	TGTGCCAGCACCCTGCGACTAGCGGGAGATGATACGCAGTATTTT
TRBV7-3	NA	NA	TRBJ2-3	CASNNQRAADTQYF	TGTGCCAGCAATAACCAGCGGGCCGCAGATACGCAGTATTTT
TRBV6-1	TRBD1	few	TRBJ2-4	CASNRTGVSQNIQYF	TGTGCCAGCAACCGGACAGGGGTGTCACAAAACATTCAGTACTTC
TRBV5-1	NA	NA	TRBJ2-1	CASSIVGAGWFNEQLF	TGCGCCAGCAGCATAGTCGGGGCAGGATGGTTCAATGAGCAGCTCTTC
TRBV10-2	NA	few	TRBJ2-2	CASSEVRTYTGELFF	TGCGCCAGCAGTGAGGTGCGGACCTACACCGGGGAGCTGTTTTTT
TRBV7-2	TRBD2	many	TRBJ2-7	CASSLGSLAASYEQYF	TGTGCCAGCAGCTTAGGGTCCCTAGCGGCCTCCTACGAGCAGTACTTC
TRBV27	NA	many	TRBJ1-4	CASSPLGYEKLFF	TGTGCCAGCAGCCCCCTAGGTTACGAAAAACTGTTTTTT
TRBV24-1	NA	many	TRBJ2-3	CATSDLLAESTDTQYF	TGTGCCACCAGTGATTTGTTAGCGGAGAGCACAGATACGCAGTATTTT
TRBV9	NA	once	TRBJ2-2	CAGSVTDSASTGELFF	TGTGCCGGCAGCGTGACGGACAGTGCAAGCACCGGGGAGCTGTTTTTT
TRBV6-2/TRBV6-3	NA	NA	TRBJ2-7	CASRLSGGLSYEQYF	TGTGCCAGCCGCCTATCCGGGGGCCTCTCCTACGAGCAGTACTTC
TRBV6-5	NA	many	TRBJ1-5	CASSYSLRRPQPQHF	TGTGCCAGCAGTTACAGTCTCAGGCGTCCCCAGCCCCAGCATTTT
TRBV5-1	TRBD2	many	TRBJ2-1	CASSLSGRGGNEQFF	TGCGCCAGCAGCCTTAGCGGGAGAGGGGGAAATGAGCAGTTCTTC
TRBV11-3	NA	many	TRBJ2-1	CASSSRGNEQFF	TGTGCCAGCAGCTCGAGGGGTAATGAGCAGTTCTTC
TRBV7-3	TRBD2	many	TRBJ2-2	CASSSTRLAGEGTGELFF	TGTGCCAGCAGCTCCACCCGACTAGCGGGAGAGGGAACCGGGGAGCTGTTTTTT
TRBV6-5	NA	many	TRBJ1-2	CASSWIPGTTGYTF	TGTGCCAGCAGTTGGATCCCCGGGACAACTGGCTACACCTTC
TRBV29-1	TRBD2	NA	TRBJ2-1	CSSGLVAGNEQFF	TGCAGTTCAGGACTAGTCGCGGGCAATGAGCAGTTCTTC
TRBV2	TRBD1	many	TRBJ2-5	CASSDGDSLWETQYF	TGTGCCAGCAGTGATGGGGACAGCCTCTGGGAGACCCAGTACTTC
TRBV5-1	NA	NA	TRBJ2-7	CASSGWGYEQYF	TGCGCCAGCAGCGGTTGGGGCTACGAGCAGTACTTC
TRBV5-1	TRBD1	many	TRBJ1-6	CASTIGTANSPLHF	TGCGCCAGCACTATCGGGACAGCTAATTCACCCCTCCACTTT
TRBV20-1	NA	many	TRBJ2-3	CSATGGSDTQYF	TGCAGTGCTACGGGCGGGTCAGATACGCAGTATTTT
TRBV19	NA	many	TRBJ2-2	CASSSPANTGELFF	TGTGCCAGTAGTTCCCCAGCGAATACCGGGGAGCTGTTTTTT
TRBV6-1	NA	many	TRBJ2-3	CASSQTTDTQYF	TGTGCCAGCAGCCAAACCACAGATACGCAGTATTTT
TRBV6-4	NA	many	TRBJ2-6	CASTPDPGSGANVLTF	TGTGCCAGCACCCCGGACCCGGGCTCTGGGGCCAACGTCCTGACTTTC
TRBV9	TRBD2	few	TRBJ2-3	CASSVDIAGIADTQYF	TGTGCCAGCAGCGTAGATATAGCGGGAATCGCAGATACGCAGTATTTT
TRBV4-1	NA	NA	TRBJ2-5	CASSPLWVQGRETQYF	TGCGCCAGCAGCCCCCTTTGGGTGCAGGGGCGGGAAACCCAGTACTTC
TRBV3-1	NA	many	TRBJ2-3	CASSHRDSTDTQYF	TGTGCCAGCAGCCATCGGGACAGCACAGATACGCAGTATTTT
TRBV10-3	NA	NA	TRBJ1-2	CAITPFSLESLYGYTF	TGTGCCATCACCCCGTTCAGTCTCGAGAGTTTATATGGCTACACCTTC
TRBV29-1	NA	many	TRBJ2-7	CSVYTGTSSYEQYF	TGCAGCGTTTATACCGGGACATCCTCCTACGAGCAGTACTTC
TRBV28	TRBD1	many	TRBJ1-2	CASRKTGSYGYTF	TGTGCCAGCAGAAAGACAGGGAGCTATGGCTACACCTTC
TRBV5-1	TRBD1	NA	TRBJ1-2	CASSSGQGPYGYTF	TGCGCCAGCAGCTCGGGACAGGGTCCCTATGGCTACACCTTC
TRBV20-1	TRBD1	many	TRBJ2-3	CSASLRQGRSADTQYF	TGCAGTGCTAGTTTAAGACAGGGAAGGTCGGCAGATACGCAGTATTTT
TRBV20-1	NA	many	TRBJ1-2	CSAGVRYGYTF	TGCAGTGCGGGGGTGAGATATGGCTACACCTTC
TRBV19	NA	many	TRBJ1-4	CASSEVGTNEKLFF	TGTGCCAGTAGCGAAGTAGGAACTAATGAAAAACTGTTTTTT
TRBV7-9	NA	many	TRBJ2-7	CASSPGGYEQYF	TGTGCCAGCAGTCCCGGGGGCTACGAGCAGTACTTC
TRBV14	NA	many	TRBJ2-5	CASSLFMGPQETQYF	TGTGCCAGCAGCCTTTTTATGGGTCCCCAAGAGACCCAGTACTTC
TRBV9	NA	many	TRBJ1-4	CASSVQGSLNEKLFF	TGTGCCAGCAGCGTACAGGGATCCCTAAATGAAAAACTGTTTTTT
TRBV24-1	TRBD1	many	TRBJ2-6	CATSDAFKGQALFGANVLTF	TGTGCCACCAGTGATGCGTTTAAGGGACAGGCATTGTTTGGGGCCAACGTCCTGACTTTC
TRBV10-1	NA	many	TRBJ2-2	CASSVTGANTGELFF	TGCGCCAGCAGTGTAACGGGAGCGAACACCGGGGAGCTGTTTTTT
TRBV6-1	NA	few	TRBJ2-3	CASVGEEITDTQYF	TGTGCCAGCGTAGGAGAGGAGATCACAGATACGCAGTATTTT
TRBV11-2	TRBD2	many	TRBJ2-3	CASSLATSARTDTQYF	TGTGCCAGCAGCTTAGCAACTAGCGCCCGCACAGATACGCAGTATTTT